Listed below are T cell receptor beta chains from one sample, sequenced in a study of naive and memory T cell subsets. TCRdb recomputed calls from the UMI-ligation and nested PCR reads with MiXCR, one row per CDR3 protein. Among approximately 140,000 distinct CDR3 sequences listed, under 25% were seen once. Material: naive CD8+ T cells from blood. The receptor source for this set is a human donor in good health. Both conserved end residues are part of each CDR3. A D gene is named only where the DNA matches it firmly. Clone size, where shown, is once, few, many, or a class for clones that have expanded.

v_gene: TRBV20-1
d_gene: TRBD2
abundance: few
j_gene: TRBJ2-7
CDR3nt: TGCAGTGCTAGGGGACTACGGGACCTCTACGAGCAGTACTTC
CDR3aa: CSARGLRDLYEQYF

v_gene: TRBV6-5
d_gene: TRBD2
abundance: few
j_gene: TRBJ2-1
CDR3nt: TGTGCCAGCAGTTACACCAGCGGGACCACCTACAATGAGCAGTTCTTC
CDR3aa: CASSYTSGTTYNEQFF

v_gene: TRBV28
d_gene: -
abundance: -
j_gene: TRBJ2-1
CDR3nt: TGTGCCAGCAGCCCTCCCGGAGAATGGGAGCAGTTCTTC
CDR3aa: CASSPPGEWEQFF

v_gene: TRBV3-1
d_gene: TRBD2
abundance: few
j_gene: TRBJ2-7
CDR3nt: TGTGCCAGCAGCCCTACTAGCGGGAGGACCACCTACGAGCAGTACTTC
CDR3aa: CASSPTSGRTTYEQYF

v_gene: TRBV7-8
d_gene: -
abundance: -
j_gene: TRBJ2-3
CDR3nt: TGTGCCAGCATCCGGGACGGCGGGGCAGATACGCAGTATTTT
CDR3aa: CASIRDGGADTQYF

v_gene: TRBV27
d_gene: -
abundance: few
j_gene: TRBJ2-3
CDR3nt: TGTGCCAGCAGTCTTCGGGGGGACATCACAGATACGCAGTATTTT
CDR3aa: CASSLRGDITDTQYF

v_gene: TRBV29-1
d_gene: TRBD2
abundance: -
j_gene: TRBJ2-7
CDR3nt: TGCAGCGTTGAGAGCGGGAGCTCCTACGAGCAGTACTTC
CDR3aa: CSVESGSSYEQYF

v_gene: TRBV20-1
d_gene: TRBD2
abundance: many
j_gene: TRBJ2-7
CDR3nt: TGCAGTGCTCCTCTAGCGGGAGTCGCCTACGAGCAGTACTTC
CDR3aa: CSAPLAGVAYEQYF

v_gene: TRBV29-1
d_gene: -
abundance: -
j_gene: TRBJ2-1
CDR3nt: TGCAGCGTTGAAGCGGTAATAGCGCTATCCTACAATGAGCAGTTCTTC
CDR3aa: CSVEAVIALSYNEQFF

v_gene: TRBV9
d_gene: -
abundance: -
j_gene: TRBJ2-1
CDR3nt: TGTGCCAGCAGCGAAGATCCTAGCTCCTACAATGAGCAGTTCTTC
CDR3aa: CASSEDPSSYNEQFF

v_gene: TRBV20-1
d_gene: -
abundance: -
j_gene: TRBJ1-2
CDR3nt: TGCAGTGCTAGAGGGACGGAGAACTATGGCTACACCTTC
CDR3aa: CSARGTENYGYTF

v_gene: TRBV7-9
d_gene: -
abundance: -
j_gene: TRBJ2-7
CDR3nt: TGTGCCAGCAGCCCCCGGGACGCTAGCTACGAGCAGTACTTC
CDR3aa: CASSPRDASYEQYF

v_gene: TRBV30
d_gene: -
abundance: -
j_gene: TRBJ1-2
CDR3nt: TGTGCCTGGGATAACGGGACACCTAACTATGGCTACACCTTC
CDR3aa: CAWDNGTPNYGYTF

v_gene: TRBV29-1
d_gene: -
abundance: -
j_gene: TRBJ1-1
CDR3nt: TGCAGCGTTGACCCCGGTCGGGGAAACACTGAAGCTTTCTTT
CDR3aa: CSVDPGRGNTEAFF

v_gene: TRBV27
d_gene: TRBD1
abundance: few
j_gene: TRBJ2-3
CDR3nt: TGTGCCAGCAGTTTAGGGGGACAGAGCACAGATACGCAGTATTTT
CDR3aa: CASSLGGQSTDTQYF

v_gene: TRBV28
d_gene: -
abundance: few
j_gene: TRBJ1-1
CDR3nt: TGTGCCAGCAGTTTAATTCGGACATCTGAAGCTTTCTTT
CDR3aa: CASSLIRTSEAFF

v_gene: TRBV12-5
d_gene: TRBD2
abundance: -
j_gene: TRBJ2-7
CDR3nt: TGTGCTAGTGGACTAGCGGGAGGCGAGCAGTACTTC
CDR3aa: CASGLAGGEQYF

v_gene: TRBV5-1
d_gene: TRBD2
abundance: few
j_gene: TRBJ2-1
CDR3nt: TGCGCCAGTGGGGACTATGGTTACAATGAGCAGTTCTTC
CDR3aa: CASGDYGYNEQFF

v_gene: TRBV6-2/TRBV6-3
d_gene: -
abundance: -
j_gene: TRBJ2-7
CDR3nt: TGTGCCAGCAGTTACTCGGACGTAGGTATCCACGAGCAGTACTTC
CDR3aa: CASSYSDVGIHEQYF

v_gene: TRBV14
d_gene: -
abundance: -
j_gene: TRBJ2-7
CDR3nt: TGTGCCAGCAGTTGGTCTGCCTCCTACGAGCAGTACTTC
CDR3aa: CASSWSASYEQYF

v_gene: TRBV12-3/TRBV12-4
d_gene: -
abundance: -
j_gene: TRBJ2-2
CDR3nt: TGTGCCAGCAGTTTACGCCCGGGGGCGGACACCGGGGAGCTGTTTTTT
CDR3aa: CASSLRPGADTGELFF

v_gene: TRBV25-1
d_gene: TRBD2
abundance: -
j_gene: TRBJ2-7
CDR3nt: TGTGCCAGCAGTGATTGGTTAGCGGGCTCCTACGAGCAGTACTTC
CDR3aa: CASSDWLAGSYEQYF

v_gene: TRBV28
d_gene: -
abundance: many
j_gene: TRBJ2-7
CDR3nt: TGTGCCAGCAGTTTATCGGGACCCCTACCTTACGAGCAGTACTTC
CDR3aa: CASSLSGPLPYEQYF

v_gene: TRBV28
d_gene: -
abundance: -
j_gene: TRBJ1-6
CDR3nt: TGTGCCAGCCGCACAGGGTGGGATTCACCCCTCCACTTT
CDR3aa: CASRTGWDSPLHF

v_gene: TRBV6-1
d_gene: TRBD2
abundance: few
j_gene: TRBJ2-1
CDR3nt: TGTGCCAGCAGTGAGCGGGGAGCGGGAGAAAATGAGCAGTTCTTC
CDR3aa: CASSERGAGENEQFF

v_gene: TRBV7-9
d_gene: -
abundance: -
j_gene: TRBJ2-3
CDR3nt: TGTGCCAGCAGCTTAGAGGGACTCTACTCCACAGATACGCAGTATTTT
CDR3aa: CASSLEGLYSTDTQYF

v_gene: TRBV6-1
d_gene: TRBD1
abundance: -
j_gene: TRBJ2-7
CDR3nt: TGTGCCAGCAGGGAGAGGGGGCAATGGGAGCAGTACTTC
CDR3aa: CASRERGQWEQYF

v_gene: TRBV6-5
d_gene: TRBD2
abundance: few
j_gene: TRBJ2-1
CDR3nt: TGTGCCAGCAGTTACTCCGCCGGACTAGCGGAGGGAAGCTCCTACAATGAGCAGTTCTTC
CDR3aa: CASSYSAGLAEGSSYNEQFF

v_gene: TRBV6-5
d_gene: TRBD2
abundance: -
j_gene: TRBJ2-3
CDR3nt: TGTGCCAGCAGTTACACGGGGACTAGCGGTACAGATACGCAGTATTTT
CDR3aa: CASSYTGTSGTDTQYF

v_gene: TRBV15
d_gene: TRBD1
abundance: few
j_gene: TRBJ2-4
CDR3nt: TGTGCCACCAGCAGATCCAGGACAGGCATGATTAATCAGTACTTC
CDR3aa: CATSRSRTGMINQYF

v_gene: TRBV2
d_gene: -
abundance: -
j_gene: TRBJ2-1
CDR3nt: TGTGCCAGCAGTGCCACCCTGGGGGGGGCCCGGTACAATGAGCAGTTCTTC
CDR3aa: CASSATLGGARYNEQFF